This T cell receptor beta chain was captured in a study of T-cell reconstitution after alpha-beta-depleted transplantation in children. The V segment lost 3 bases and the J segment 3 bases; nucleotides outside the gene matches: 8. Germline V lookup: CDR1 DFQATT, CDR2 SNEGSKA (reference sequence). The CDR3 is 14 residues long. This sample's TCRbeta library carried unique molecular identifier barcodes. TCRdb fed the PCR reads into MiXCR, producing one record per CDR3 protein. Counted here are about 7,900 distinct CDR3 sequences, under 20% occurring once; the ten biggest clones make up roughly 91%. This clonotype was recorded at least ten times. The antigen remains unidentified. Study conclusions and caveats: T cells produced anew were the main source of T-cell counts and diversity one year after transplant.

The origin of this receptor is a girl younger than two who had a stem cell transplant for combined immunodeficiency, so the T cells may come from the graft donor. The gene calls are TRBV20-1 and TRBJ2-7, with TRBD1 matching over 7 bases. The specimen comprised PBMCs, mostly from graft donor cells, sampled 60 days after TCRalphabeta/CD19-depleted stem cell transplant. The CDR3 loop reads CSARARDRNYEQYF. CDR3 DNA: TGCAGTGCTAGGGCCCGGGACAGAAACTACGAGCAGTACTTC.